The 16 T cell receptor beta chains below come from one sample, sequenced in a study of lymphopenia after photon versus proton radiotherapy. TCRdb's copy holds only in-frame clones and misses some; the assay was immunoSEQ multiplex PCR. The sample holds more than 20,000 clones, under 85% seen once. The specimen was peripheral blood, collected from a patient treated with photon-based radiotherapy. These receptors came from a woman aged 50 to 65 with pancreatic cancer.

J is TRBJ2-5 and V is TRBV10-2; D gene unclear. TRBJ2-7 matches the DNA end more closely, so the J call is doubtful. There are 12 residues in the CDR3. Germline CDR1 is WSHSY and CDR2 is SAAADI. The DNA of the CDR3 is TGCGCCAGCAGAGAAGGGTACTACGAGCAGTACTTC. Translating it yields CASREGYYEQYF.

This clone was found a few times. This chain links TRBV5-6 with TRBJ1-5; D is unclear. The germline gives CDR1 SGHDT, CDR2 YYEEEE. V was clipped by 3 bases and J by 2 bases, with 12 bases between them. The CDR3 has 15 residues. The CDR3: CASSSLIGGNQPQHF. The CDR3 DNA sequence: TGTGCCAGCAGCTCCCTCATCGGTGGCAATCAGCCCCAGCATTTT.

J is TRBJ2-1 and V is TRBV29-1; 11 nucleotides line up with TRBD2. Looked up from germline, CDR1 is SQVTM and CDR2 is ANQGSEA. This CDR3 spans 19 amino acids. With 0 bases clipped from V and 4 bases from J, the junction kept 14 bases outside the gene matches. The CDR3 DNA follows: TGCAGCGTTGAAGATACACTAGCGGGAGTTGCTTCAATGTACAATGAGCAGTTCTTC. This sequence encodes CSVEDTLAGVASMYNEQFF.

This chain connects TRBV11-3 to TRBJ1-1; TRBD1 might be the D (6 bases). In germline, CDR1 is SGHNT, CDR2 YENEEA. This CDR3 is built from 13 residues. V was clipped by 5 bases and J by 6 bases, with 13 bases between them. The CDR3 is CASSPTGMAEAFF. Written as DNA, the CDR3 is TGTGCCAGCAGCCCAACAGGGATGGCTGAAGCTTTCTTT.

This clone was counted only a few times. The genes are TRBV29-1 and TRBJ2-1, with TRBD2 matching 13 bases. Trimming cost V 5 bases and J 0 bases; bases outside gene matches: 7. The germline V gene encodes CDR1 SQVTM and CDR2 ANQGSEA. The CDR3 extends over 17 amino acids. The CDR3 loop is CSVLGTSGIGSYNEQFF. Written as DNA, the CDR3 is TGCAGCGTTCTTGGGACTAGCGGGATCGGCTCCTACAATGAGCAGTTCTTC.

The CDR3, as DNA: TGTGCCAGCATTAAACCCAGGTCCTACGAGCAGTACTTC. This translates into CASIKPRSYEQYF. This chain joins TRBV6-1 and TRBJ2-7; D is unclear. Germline V gene sequence: CDR1 MNHNS, CDR2 SASEGT. This CDR3 region has 13 residues. V was cut by 7 bases and J by 1 base, with 11 bases left in between.

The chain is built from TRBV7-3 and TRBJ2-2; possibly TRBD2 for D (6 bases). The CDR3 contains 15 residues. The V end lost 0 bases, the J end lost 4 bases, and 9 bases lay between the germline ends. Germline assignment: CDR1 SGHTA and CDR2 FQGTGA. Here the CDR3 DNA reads TGTGCCAGCAGCTTAACTCCGACTAGCACCGGGGAGCTGTTTTTT. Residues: CASSLTPTSTGELFF. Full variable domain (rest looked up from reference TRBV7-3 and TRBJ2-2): GAGVSQTPSNKVTEKGKYVELRCDPISGHTALYWYRQSLGQGPEFLIYFQGTGAADDSGLPNDRFFAVRPEGSVSTLKIQRTERGDSAVYLCASSLTPTSTGELFFGEGSRLTVL.

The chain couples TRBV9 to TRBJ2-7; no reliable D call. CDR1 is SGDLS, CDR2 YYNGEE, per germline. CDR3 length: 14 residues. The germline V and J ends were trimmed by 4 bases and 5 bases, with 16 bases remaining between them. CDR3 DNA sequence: TGTGCCAGCAGCTCGACGGATAGGGTGGACGAGCAGTACTTC. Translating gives CASSSTDRVDEQYF.

The CDR3 coding sequence is TGTGCCAGCAGCCCAAGTCCTAATGAAAAACTGTTTTTT. It encodes CASSPSPNEKLFF. V and J are TRBV7-2 and TRBJ1-4; D unclear. V shed 5 bases and J shed 3 bases, with 7 bases lying between them. The CDR3 length is 13 residues. The germline V gene encodes CDR1 SGHTA and CDR2 FQGNSA. The full variable domain, completed using reference TRBV7-2 and TRBJ1-4, is GAGVSQSPSNKVTEKGKDVELRCDPISGHTALYWYRQSLGQGLEFLIYFQGNSAPDKSGLPSDRFSAERTGGSVSTLTIQRTQQEDSAVYLCASSPSPNEKLFFGSGTQLSVL.

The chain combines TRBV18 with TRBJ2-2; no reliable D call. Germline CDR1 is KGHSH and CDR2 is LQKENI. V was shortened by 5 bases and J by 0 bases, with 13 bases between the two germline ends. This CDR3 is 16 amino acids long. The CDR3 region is CASSSSWAANTGELFF. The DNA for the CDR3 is TGTGCCAGCTCAAGTTCATGGGCAGCGAACACCGGGGAGCTGTTTTTT.

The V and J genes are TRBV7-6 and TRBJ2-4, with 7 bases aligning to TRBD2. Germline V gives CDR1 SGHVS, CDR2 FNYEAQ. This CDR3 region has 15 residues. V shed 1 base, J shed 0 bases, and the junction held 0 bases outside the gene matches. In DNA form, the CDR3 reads TGTGCCAGCAGCTTAGTAGCGGGAGCCAAAAACATTCAGTACTTC. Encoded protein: CASSLVAGAKNIQYF.

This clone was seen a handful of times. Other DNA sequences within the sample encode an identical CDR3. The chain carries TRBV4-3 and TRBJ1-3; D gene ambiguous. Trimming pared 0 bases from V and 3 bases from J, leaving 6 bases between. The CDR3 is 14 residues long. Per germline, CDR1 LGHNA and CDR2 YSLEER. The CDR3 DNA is TGCGCCAGCAGCCAAGACAGGCGTGGAAACACCATATATTTT. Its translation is CASSQDRRGNTIYF.

CDR3 in DNA: TGCAGCGTGGCTAGGGGAGAAAAACTGTTTTTT. Protein sequence: CSVARGEKLFF. This sequence joins TRBV29-1 and TRBJ1-4, with TRBD1 as a possible D gene (5 bases). V gave up 6 bases and J gave up 8 bases, with 10 bases separating them. Germline-derived CDR1 and CDR2 are SQVTM and ANQGSEA. This CDR3 is 11 amino acids long.

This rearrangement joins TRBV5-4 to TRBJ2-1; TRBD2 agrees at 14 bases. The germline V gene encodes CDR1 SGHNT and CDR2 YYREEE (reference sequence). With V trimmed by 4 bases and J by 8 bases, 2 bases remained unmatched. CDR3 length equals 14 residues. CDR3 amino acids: CASSQGLAGDEQFF. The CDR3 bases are TGTGCCAGCAGCCAGGGACTAGCGGGAGATGAGCAGTTCTTC.

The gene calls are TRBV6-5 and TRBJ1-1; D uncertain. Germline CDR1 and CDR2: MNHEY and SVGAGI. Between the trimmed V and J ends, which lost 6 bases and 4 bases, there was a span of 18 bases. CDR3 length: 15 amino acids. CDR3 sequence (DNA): TGTGCCAGCAGCCAACTGGTTTCGCTGGGCACTGAAGCTTTCTTT. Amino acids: CASSQLVSLGTEAFF.

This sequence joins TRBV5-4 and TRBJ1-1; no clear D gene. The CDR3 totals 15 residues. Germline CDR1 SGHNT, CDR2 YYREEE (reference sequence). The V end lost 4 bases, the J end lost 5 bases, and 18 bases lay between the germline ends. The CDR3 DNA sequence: TGTGCCAGCAGCCCCGGACCCGACCGATGGACTGAAGCTTTCTTT. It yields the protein CASSPGPDRWTEAFF.